This T cell receptor beta chain emerged from a study of blood T cell repertoires in COVID-19. Study at large: Some COVID-19 samples were acute and others convalescent; all came from the United States, Italy and Spain. From T cells, B-cell-depleted T cells, or PBMCs came the material, which was cDNA or gDNA.

CDR3 length equals 14 residues. V lost 4 bases and J lost 1, with 8 bases in between. CDR1 and CDR2 from the germline V gene are KGHDR and SFDVKD. Method: immunoSEQ multiplex PCR; TCRdb's copy keeps in-frame clones and lacks some. The sample includes about 150,000 clones, roughly 87% of them seen just once. The chain links TRBV24-1 to TRBJ2-3, with D possibly being TRBD1 (6 bases). The source material was peripheral blood. This receptor was taken from a woman between 50 and 59 years old with acute or convalescent COVID-19. The CDR3 reads CATSERTGTDTQYF. CDR3 in DNA: TGTGCCACCAGTGAGCGGACAGGCACAGATACGCAGTATTTT.